One sample yielded the 30 T cell receptor beta chains listed below, sequenced in a study of cytomegalovirus exposure and HLA in healthy donors. Assay: immunoSEQ multiplex PCR; the TCRdb copy retains only in-frame clones and omits some. The table lists about 120,000 clones, roughly 89% of them singletons. The specimen was PBMCs. The receptor set was obtained from a woman under 30 in good health and CMV-seronegative.

This chain links TRBV19 with TRBJ2-7; TRBD2 is a possible D gene (6 bases). This CDR3 comprises 15 residues. Germline loops: CDR1 LNHDA, CDR2 SQIVND (reference sequence). V shed 1 base and J shed 5 bases, with 15 bases lying between them. CDR3 loop: CASSIGDGRGNEQYF. Here the CDR3 DNA reads TGTGCCAGTAGTATAGGCGACGGACGGGGGAACGAGCAGTACTTC.

This clone was seen just once. The chain uses TRBV7-3 and TRBJ1-1, with D possibly matching TRBD1 (5 bases). The CDR3 length is 14 residues. Germline V gene sequence: CDR1 SGHTA, CDR2 FQGTGA. The V and J ends lost 5 bases and 6 bases respectively, with 16 bases between them. CDR3 coding DNA: TGTGCCAGCAGCCCCACAGGATATATCGCTGAAGCTTTCTTT. Amino acid sequence: CASSPTGYIAEAFF.

The DNA for the CDR3 is TGTGCCAGCAGCCAAGATACAGCGGGAGGGCTCACAGATACGCAGTATTTT. It is translated as CASSQDTAGGLTDTQYF. V gene TRBV4-2 combines with J gene TRBJ2-3, with 10 bases aligning to TRBD2. This CDR3 has 17 amino acids. Germline V CDR1 and CDR2: LGHNA, YNFKEQ. J gave up 2 bases and V 0 bases, and 5 bases lay outside the gene matches.

This clone was seen a single time. CDR3 sequence reads: CASSHRTSGYNEQFF. The CDR3 DNA reads TGTGCCAGCAGCCACCGGACTAGCGGATACAATGAGCAGTTCTTC. J is TRBJ2-1 and V is TRBV14; 10 bases line up with TRBD2. The germline gives CDR1 SGHDN, CDR2 FVKESK. The V gene end was trimmed by 3 bases and the J gene end by 4 bases; junction bases not matched to a gene: 3. CDR3 length: 15 residues.

This clone was detected once. This chain links TRBV30 with TRBJ2-3; a possible D gene is TRBD2 (6 bases). Trimming removed 1 base from V and 0 bases from J, with 11 bases in between. This CDR3 spans 15 amino acids. Germline loops: CDR1 GTSNPN, CDR2 SVGIG (reference sequence). CDR3 in DNA: TGTGCCTGGAGTGCCGGGACTTCCAGCACAGATACGCAGTATTTT. It translates to CAWSAGTSSTDTQYF.

The gene calls are TRBV28 and TRBJ1-1, with a possible D match to TRBD1 (5 bases). Trimming shortened V by 4 bases and J by 5 bases, and 14 bases separated the two germline ends. In germline, CDR1 is MDHEN, CDR2 SYDVKM. This CDR3 is built from 14 residues. The CDR3 loop reads CASSYPGYRTEAFF. The CDR3 DNA follows: TGTGCCAGCAGTTATCCAGGGTACAGGACTGAAGCTTTCTTT.

The rearrangement joins TRBV28 to TRBJ1-2; 7 nucleotides agree with TRBD1. V shed 7 bases, J shed 2 bases, and the junction held 7 bases outside the gene matches. The V gene's germline CDR1 is MDHEN and CDR2 SYDVKM. CDR3 length: 14 amino acids. The CDR3 DNA sequence: TGTGCCAGCACCACTAGGACAGGCAACTATGGCTACACCTTC. This codes for CASTTRTGNYGYTF.

The chain carries TRBV7-9 and TRBJ2-1; 12 positions match TRBD2. This CDR3 has 19 residues. Per the germline V gene, CDR1 is SEHNR and CDR2 is FQNEAQ (reference sequence). V gave up 1 base and J gave up 3 bases; unmatched junction bases: 10. CDR3 protein: CASSLGPLAGGLGYNEQFF. The CDR3 DNA is TGTGCCAGCAGCTTAGGCCCACTAGCGGGAGGCTTAGGCTACAATGAGCAGTTCTTC. Together with reference TRBV7-9 and TRBJ2-1, the CDR3 gives the full variable domain: DTGVSQNPRHKITKRGQNVTFRCDPISEHNRLYWYRQTLGQGPEFLTYFQNEAQLEKSRLLSDRFSAERPKGSFSTLEIQRTEQGDSAMYLCASSLGPLAGGLGYNEQFFGPGTRLTVL.

This clone was detected once. This chain connects TRBV11-3 to TRBJ2-3; the match to TRBD2 covers 15 bases. With 5 bases clipped from V and 0 bases from J, the junction kept 6 bases outside the gene matches. The germline V gene has CDR1 SGHNT and CDR2 YENEEA. The CDR3 has 18 residues. The CDR3 reads CASSLGLAGGTSTDTQYF. The CDR3, as DNA: TGTGCCAGCAGCCTTGGACTAGCGGGAGGGACTAGCACAGATACGCAGTATTTT.

DNA of the CDR3: TGTGCCAGCAGTTCGGGACAGGGGGCGAACTATGGCTACACCTTC. It codes for CASSSGQGANYGYTF. The gene calls are TRBV28 and TRBJ1-2, with TRBD1 matching 12 bases. The V gene's germline CDR1 is MDHEN and CDR2 SYDVKM. This CDR3 is 15 amino acids long. Losses at the gene ends were 4 bases for V and 2 bases for J; bases not matched to a gene: 2.

V usage is TRBV2 and J usage is TRBJ2-2; a possible D gene is TRBD1 (6 bases). V lost 4 bases to trimming and J lost 0 bases, with 9 bases between them. CDR3 size: 15 residues. CDR1 is SNHLY and CDR2 is FYNNEI in the germline V gene. This CDR3 is CASSGTAPNTGELFF. The CDR3 DNA reads as TGTGCCAGCAGTGGGACAGCCCCGAACACCGGGGAGCTGTTTTTT.

The chain carries TRBV11-3 and TRBJ2-5, with 14 bases matching TRBD2. The V gene end was trimmed by 3 bases and the J gene end by 4 bases; junction bases not matched to a gene: 10. Germline V gene sequence: CDR1 SGHNT, CDR2 YENEEA. The CDR3 sequence is 18 residues long. Here the CDR3 reads CASSLGGPGLAGVETQYF. CDR3 in DNA: TGTGCCAGCAGCTTGGGGGGGCCGGGACTAGCGGGAGTAGAGACCCAGTACTTC. Full variable domain (outside the CDR3, taken from reference TRBV11-3 and TRBJ2-5): EAGVVQSPRYKIIEKKQPVAFWCNPISGHNTLYWYLQNLGQGPELLIRYENEEAVDDSQLPKDRFSAERLKGVDSTLKIQPAELGDSAVYLCASSLGGPGLAGVETQYFGPGTRLLVL.

This clone came up a few times. The chain links TRBV10-3 to TRBJ2-7, with TRBD2 identical over 7 bases. Germline trimming cut 3 bases from V and 6 bases from J; bases unmatched to any gene: 8. Germline CDR1 is ENHRY and CDR2 is SYGVKD. CDR3 size: 14 residues. The CDR3 loop is CAISDPAGEGEQYF. The CDR3 DNA reads as TGTGCCATCAGTGATCCGGCGGGAGAGGGCGAGCAGTACTTC.

The gene calls are TRBV29-1 and TRBJ2-5; TRBD2 aligns across 14 bases. The V gene end was trimmed by 6 bases and the J gene end by 8 bases; junction bases not matched to a gene: 11. CDR3 size: 15 residues. Germline values: CDR1 SQVTM, CDR2 ANQGSEA. The CDR3 nucleotides read TGCAGCGTGCGGGTCGGACTAGCGGGAGGACAAACCCAGTACTTC. This gives the protein CSVRVGLAGGQTQYF.

The chain recombines TRBV4-2 with TRBJ2-2; 9 positions agree with TRBD1. The V gene's germline CDR1 is LGHNA and CDR2 YNFKEQ. V was clipped by 4 bases and J by 9 bases; unmatched bases: 15. CDR3 size: 17 residues. CDR3 loop: CASSPRYGDRVGRELFF. DNA for the CDR3: TGTGCCAGCAGCCCCAGATATGGGGACAGGGTCGGACGGGAGCTGTTTTTT.

The rearrangement links TRBV10-3 to TRBJ1-2, with 8 positions matching TRBD1. Germline CDR1 and CDR2: ENHRY and SYGVKD. The J segment lost 8 bases and the V segment lost 6 bases, leaving 11 bases of the junction unmatched. The CDR3 is 14 residues long. CDR3 nucleotide sequence: TGTGCCATCAGCACAGTGACAGGGGTTCGGGGCTACACCTTC. This encodes CAISTVTGVRGYTF.

The V call is TRBV7-9, the J call TRBJ1-3; D call uncertain. V gave up 4 bases and J gave up 4 bases, with 17 bases separating them. The CDR3 is 16 amino acids. Germline V gene sequence: CDR1 SEHNR, CDR2 FQNEAQ (reference sequence). The CDR3 nucleotides are TGTGCCAGCAGCTCCCCGGACTTCCCCGGCGGAAACACCATATATTTT. It is translated as CASSSPDFPGGNTIYF.

This clone was seen once. V usage is TRBV4-1 and J usage is TRBJ2-7; TRBD2 matches at 11 bases. Germline V gives CDR1 MGHRA, CDR2 YSYEKL. Losses at the gene ends were 4 bases for V and 7 bases for J; bases not matched to a gene: 9. The CDR3 totals 15 residues. CDR3 region: CASSRLAGTTGEQYF. Here the CDR3 DNA reads TGCGCCAGCAGCCGACTAGCGGGAACCACGGGGGAGCAGTACTTC.

The chain joins TRBV2 to TRBJ2-2, with TRBD2 matching over 10 bases. After removal of 7 bases from V and 0 bases from J, the junction contained 2 bases not matched to a gene. The CDR3 is 15 amino acids. Germline CDR1 SNHLY, CDR2 FYNNEI. DNA of the CDR3: TGTGCCAGCAATCTAGCGGGAGCGAACACCGGGGAGCTGTTTTTT. Translation gives CASNLAGANTGELFF.

The rearrangement links TRBV18 to TRBJ2-2; TRBD2 matches at 7 bases. The CDR3 spans 18 residues. The germline CDR1 and CDR2 sequences are KGHSH and LQKENI. V lost 0 bases to trimming and J lost 1 base; unmatched junction nucleotides: 8. The CDR3 region has the DNA TGTGCCAGCTCACCACCGTTTCTTGAGCGGGAGAACACCGGGGAGCTGTTTTTT. Translated: CASSPPFLERENTGELFF.

J is TRBJ2-4 and V is TRBV2; perhaps TRBD1 as D (6 bases). The CDR3 has 18 amino acids. Germline-derived CDR1 and CDR2 are SNHLY and FYNNEI. The V gene lost 6 bases and the J gene lost 5 bases, with 26 bases spanning the gap. CDR3 amino acids: CASSLRTAEKGWQNIQYF. The DNA for the CDR3 is TGTGCCAGCAGCTTACGGACAGCCGAGAAAGGGTGGCAAAACATTCAGTACTTC.

The chain couples TRBV14 to TRBJ2-1, with TRBD1 matching 9 bases. V trimming: 8 bases; J trimming: 4 bases; junction bases outside the gene matches: 9. The CDR3 contains 15 residues. CDR1 and CDR2 from the germline V gene are SGHDN and FVKESK. The CDR3 nucleotides read TGTGCCAGCGGCGAATATGGACAGGGGTACAATGAGCAGTTCTTC. Translating it yields CASGEYGQGYNEQFF.

The chain combines TRBV5-6 with TRBJ2-7; possibly TRBD2 for D (5 bases). Trimming stripped 0 bases from V and 2 bases from J, with 12 bases between. The CDR3 is made up of 15 amino acids. Germline V gives CDR1 SGHDT, CDR2 YYEEEE. The CDR3 protein is CASSLAREGTYEQYF. The CDR3 DNA reads TGTGCCAGCAGCTTGGCTAGAGAGGGTACCTACGAGCAGTACTTC.

This chain joins TRBV21-1 and TRBJ1-1; the table's D gene call, TRBD1, was not cross checked with the DNA. TRBV21-1 is a pseudogene locus. The CDR3 has 15 residues. Here the CDR3 reads CASSKGGTENTEAFF. Here the CDR3 DNA reads TGTGCCAGCAGCAAAGGTGGGACAGAGAACACTGAAGCTTTCTTT.

The V and J genes are TRBV5-1 and TRBJ1-5, with 7 bases matching TRBD1. Looked up from germline, CDR1 is SGHRS and CDR2 is YFSETQ. This CDR3 contains 15 residues. V lost 0 bases, J lost 5 bases, and 5 bases stayed unmatched. The CDR3 here is CASSLETGSDQPQHF. The CDR3 DNA sequence: TGCGCCAGCAGCTTGGAGACAGGGTCGGATCAGCCCCAGCATTTT.

V usage is TRBV13 and J usage is TRBJ2-7, with TRBD1 as a possible D gene (6 bases). V lost 5 bases and J 6 bases, leaving 11 bases between the germline ends. The CDR3 spans 12 residues. Germline CDR1 PRHDT, CDR2 FYEKMQ (reference sequence). The CDR3 DNA sequence: TGTGCCAGCAGCGACAGGCTTGGCGAGCAGTACTTC. Protein: CASSDRLGEQYF.

The V and J genes are TRBV11-2 and TRBJ2-1, with D perhaps TRBD1 (7 bases). The V gene's germline CDR1 is SGHAT and CDR2 FQNNGV. With 6 bases removed from V and 5 bases from J, the gap between germline ends came to 17 bases. The CDR3 sequence is 15 residues long. CDR3: CASRRQGGLHNEQFF. CDR3 DNA: TGTGCCAGCAGACGGCAGGGGGGTCTCCACAATGAGCAGTTCTTC.

The rearrangement links TRBV6-1 to TRBJ1-3; D is uncertain. This CDR3 contains 16 residues. Looked up from germline, CDR1 is MNHNS and CDR2 is SASEGT. Trimming pared 1 base from V and 0 bases from J, leaving 10 bases between. Here the CDR3 reads CASSEVQPFSGNTIYF. The CDR3 nucleotides are TGTGCCAGCAGTGAAGTACAGCCATTCTCTGGAAACACCATATATTTT.

The J gene is TRBJ2-1, the V gene TRBV6-6; 9 bases line up with TRBD1. Germline V CDR1 and CDR2: MNHNY, SVGAGI (reference sequence). The CDR3 runs to 14 residues. With 5 bases clipped from V and 4 bases from J, the junction kept 3 bases outside the gene matches. Here the CDR3 reads CASSKGQGYNEQFF. DNA for the CDR3: TGTGCCAGCAGTAAGGGACAGGGATACAATGAGCAGTTCTTC.

The count of this clone is one. The rearrangement uses TRBV19 and TRBJ2-7; no clear D gene. This CDR3 region has 13 residues. CDR1 is LNHDA, CDR2 SQIVND, per germline (reference sequence). V was cut by 5 bases and J by 7 bases, with 15 bases left in between. Here the CDR3 reads CASSGTENWEQYF. CDR3 DNA sequence: TGTGCCAGTAGTGGAACAGAGAACTGGGAGCAGTACTTC.